Listed here is a single T cell receptor beta chain. This entry comes from a study of T cells in Graves' hyperthyroidism and ophthalmopathy. Amplification targeted TCR beta CDR3 regions from RNA transcripts. The HTBI primer set served for first-round RT-PCR of the TCR CDR3. TCRdb reanalysed the multiplex PCR reads using MiXCR and keeps one entry per CDR3 protein. The table shows about 500,000 distinct CDR3 sequences, with approximately 15% occurring only once. Source material: blood. This TCR was recovered from a young woman with Graves' hyperthyroidism.

The CDR3 nucleotides read TGCAGTGCTAGGTCGGGCAGGCCCCAGCCCCAGCATTTT. Translation: CSARSGRPQPQHF. The chain is built from TRBV20-1 and TRBJ1-5; D call uncertain. CDR3 length: 13 amino acids. Germline loops: CDR1 DFQATT, CDR2 SNEGSKA (reference sequence). Trimming left V 3 bases short and J 7 bases short, with 13 bases between.